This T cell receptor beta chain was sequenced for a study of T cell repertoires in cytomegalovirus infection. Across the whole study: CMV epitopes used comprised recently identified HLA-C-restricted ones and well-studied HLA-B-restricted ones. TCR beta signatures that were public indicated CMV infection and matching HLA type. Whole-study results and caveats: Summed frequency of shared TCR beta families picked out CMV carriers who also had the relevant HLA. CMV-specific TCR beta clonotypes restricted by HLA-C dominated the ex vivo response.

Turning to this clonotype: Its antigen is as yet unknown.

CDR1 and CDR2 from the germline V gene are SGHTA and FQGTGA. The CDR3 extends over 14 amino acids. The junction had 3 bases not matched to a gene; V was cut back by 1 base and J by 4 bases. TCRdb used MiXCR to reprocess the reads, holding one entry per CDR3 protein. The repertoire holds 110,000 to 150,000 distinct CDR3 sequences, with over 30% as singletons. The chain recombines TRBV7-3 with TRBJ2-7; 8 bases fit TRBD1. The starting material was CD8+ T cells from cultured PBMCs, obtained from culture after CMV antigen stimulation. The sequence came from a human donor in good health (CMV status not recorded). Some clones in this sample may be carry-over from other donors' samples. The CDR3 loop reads CASSLIGQGYEQYF. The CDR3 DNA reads TGTGCCAGCAGCTTAATCGGACAGGGATACGAGCAGTACTTC.